These 19 T cell receptor beta chains came from one sample sequenced in a study of identifying expanded T cells in peripheral blood. Method: immunoSEQ multiplex PCR; TCRdb's copy keeps in-frame clones and lacks some. Among approximately 110,000 clones listed, 88% were seen once. Sequencing input: blood. These receptors originate from a person between 18 and 75 years old in good health.

The V and J genes are TRBV28 and TRBJ1-2; no clear D gene. Between the trimmed V and J ends, which lost 6 bases and 0 bases, there was a span of 8 bases. The CDR3 is made up of 13 amino acids. Germline CDR1 is MDHEN and CDR2 is SYDVKM. The CDR3 DNA sequence: TGTGCCAGCAGCACCGGGACTAACTATGGCTACACCTTC. This sequence encodes CASSTGTNYGYTF.

This clone was observed a few times. The chain has TRBV5-8 and TRBJ1-6; D perhaps matches TRBD1 (6 bases). V was pared by 6 bases and J by 0 bases, with 13 bases between. The length of the CDR3 is 16 residues. Germline V CDR1 and CDR2: SGHTS, YDEGEE. As DNA, the CDR3 is TGTGCCAGCACCGGGGCGGGACACTCCTATAATTCACCCCTCCACTTT. It specifies CASTGAGHSYNSPLHF.

The V gene is TRBV4-3, the J gene TRBJ1-3; 8 bases align to TRBD1. Germline CDR1 LGHNA, CDR2 YSLEER. Trimming cost V 2 bases and J 8 bases; bases outside gene matches: 11. The CDR3 contains 16 residues. CDR3 protein: CASSQSHTGQGYTIYF. The CDR3 coding sequence is TGCGCCAGCAGCCAATCTCACACCGGACAGGGTTACACCATATATTTT.

The V call is TRBV9, the J call TRBJ2-7; 10 bases line up with TRBD2. Trimming removed 4 bases from V and 7 bases from J; junction bases left unmatched: 8. This CDR3 has 14 amino acids. Germline V gene data show CDR1 as SGDLS and CDR2 as YYNGEE. The CDR3 coding sequence is TGTGCCAGCAGCCCGAGACTAGCGGGTGAGGAGCAGTACTTC. It is translated as CASSPRLAGEEQYF.

This rearrangement joins TRBV4-3 to TRBJ1-3; D call uncertain. The CDR3 has 14 residues. Germline V gene data show CDR1 as LGHNA and CDR2 as YSLEER. Trimming removed 2 bases at V and 4 bases at J, with 9 bases between. The CDR3 loop is CASSQTPRGNTIYF. CDR3 bases: TGCGCCAGCAGCCAAACGCCGAGGGGAAACACCATATATTTT.

The chain has TRBV9 and TRBJ2-6; maybe TRBD1 (6 bases). CDR1 and CDR2 (germline): SGDLS, YYNGEE. The CDR3 sequence is 18 residues long. The V end was cut by 7 bases, the J end by 0 bases, with 20 bases between. DNA of the CDR3: TGTGCCAGCCTCACACCAGGGGTTTCAAGCTCTGGGGCCAACGTCCTGACTTTC. Translated: CASLTPGVSSSGANVLTF.

The DNA for the CDR3 is TGTGCCAGCAGTTTCACAGGGGTTAACACTGAAGCTTTCTTT. It encodes CASSFTGVNTEAFF. The chain recombines TRBV27 with TRBJ1-1; 7 nucleotides align to TRBD1. The junction had 3 bases not matched to a gene; V was cut back by 3 bases and J by 2 bases. Looked up from germline, CDR1 is MNHEY and CDR2 is SMNVEV (reference sequence). The CDR3 is 14 residues long.

The chain employs TRBV5-8 and TRBJ1-1; no clear D. From germline, CDR1 is SGHTS and CDR2 YDEGEE. Deletions cut 4 bases from V and 5 bases from J, with 9 bases between. This CDR3 contains 12 residues. CDR3 residues: CASSPYTTEAFF. The CDR3 DNA reads as TGTGCCAGCAGCCCATACACGACTGAAGCTTTCTTT.

V and J are TRBV6-6 and TRBJ2-7; tentative D call: TRBD1 (5 bases). The CDR3 extends over 13 amino acids. The V and J ends lost 6 bases and 4 bases respectively, with 13 bases between them. The V gene's germline CDR1 is MNHNY and CDR2 SVGAGI (reference sequence). DNA of the CDR3: TGTGCCAGCAGCCCCACAGGATCTTACGAGCAGTACTTC. Translation gives CASSPTGSYEQYF.

The gene calls are TRBV6-4 and TRBJ2-7; 9 bases line up with TRBD1. CDR3 length equals 14 residues. Trimming removed 6 bases from V and 5 bases from J; junction bases left unmatched: 8. Germline V gene sequence: CDR1 MRHNA, CDR2 SNTAGT. The CDR3 protein is CASRQGAVFDEQYF. DNA of the CDR3: TGTGCCAGCAGACAGGGGGCCGTTTTCGACGAGCAGTACTTC.

Notes on this clone: One end of the junction does not line up with germline, which may come from a read error. The chain combines TRBV7-2 with TRBJ2-2; D tentatively fits TRBD1 or TRBD2 (6 bases each). Per germline, CDR1 SGHTA and CDR2 FQGNSA. The CDR3 loop spans 17 amino acids. Here the CDR3 DNA reads TGTGCCAGCAGCGTAGCTGGACTAACAGGGAAGGGCGGGGAGCTGTTTTTT. This gives the protein CASSVAGLTGKGGELFF.

The genes are TRBV7-3 and TRBJ1-2, with a tentative D call TRBD1 (6 bases). Trimming cost V 1 base and J 7 bases, with 10 bases left between them. The germline V gene has CDR1 SGHTA and CDR2 FQGTGA. The CDR3 runs to 13 residues. The CDR3 loop reads CASSLIRRGGYTF. The CDR3 DNA reads as TGTGCCAGCAGCTTAATTCGCAGGGGTGGCTACACCTTC. Supplemented by reference TRBV7-3 and TRBJ1-2, the full variable domain reads GAGVSQTPSNKVTEKGKYVELRCDPISGHTALYWYRQSLGQGPEFLIYFQGTGAADDSGLPNDRFFAVRPEGSVSTLKIQRTERGDSAVYLCASSLIRRGGYTFGSGTRLTVV.

V gene TRBV6-1 combines with J gene TRBJ2-3; tentatively, D is TRBD1 (6 bases). Trimming pared 3 bases from V and 0 bases from J, leaving 16 bases between. CDR1 is MNHNS, CDR2 SASEGT, per germline. This CDR3 has 17 amino acids. CDR3 region: CASSDKGRGGSTDTQYF. CDR3 DNA sequence: TGTGCCAGCAGTGACAAGGGGAGAGGGGGTAGCACAGATACGCAGTATTTT.

V and J are TRBV6-6 and TRBJ1-1; D call uncertain. Deletions cut 6 bases from V and 1 base from J, with 9 bases between. This CDR3 spans 13 amino acids. CDR1 and CDR2 (germline): MNHNY, SVGAGI (reference sequence). In DNA form, the CDR3 reads TGTGCCAGCAGCCCCTCATCGAACACTGAAGCTTTCTTT. The encoded protein is CASSPSSNTEAFF.

This clone was seen only a few times. The chain combines TRBV5-6 with TRBJ2-5; D is possibly TRBD1 or TRBD2 (5 bases each). The V end was cut by 3 bases, the J end by 5 bases, with 20 bases between. CDR1 is SGHDT, CDR2 YYEEEE, per germline. CDR3 length: 16 amino acids. CDR3: CASSSLGDPEGETQYF. CDR3 nucleotide sequence: TGTGCCAGCAGCTCCCTGGGGGACCCCGAAGGGGAGACCCAGTACTTC.

In DNA form, the CDR3 reads TGCAGCGCGGCCGAATATCGGGTCAACGAGCAGTACTTC. Translation: CSAAEYRVNEQYF. V is TRBV29-1 and J is TRBJ2-7; D is ambiguous. The CDR3 has 13 residues. V lost 7 bases, J lost 5 bases, and 18 bases lay in between. Germline CDR1 SQVTM, CDR2 ANQGSEA.

The rearrangement links TRBV10-1 to TRBJ1-3; 8 nucleotides line up with TRBD1. Trimming removed 4 bases from V and 2 bases from J; junction bases left unmatched: 10. The CDR3 has 17 residues. Germline V gene lookup returns CDR1 WNHNN and CDR2 SYGVQD (reference sequence). The CDR3, as DNA: TGCGCCAGCAGTGGGGGACAGGTTGGGGGTCCTGGAAACACCATATATTTT. It translates to CASSGGQVGGPGNTIYF.

The chain links TRBV5-8 to TRBJ1-5; 7 bases are a match to TRBD1. Germline V gives CDR1 SGHTS, CDR2 YDEGEE. The J segment lost 6 bases and the V segment lost 7 bases, leaving 7 bases of the junction unmatched. The CDR3 totals 13 residues. CDR3 DNA: TGTGCCAGCGGCCTACAGGGGATTCAGCCCCAGCATTTT. This codes for CASGLQGIQPQHF.

The chain combines TRBV2 with TRBJ2-2; tentatively, D is TRBD2 (6 bases). V was pared by 4 bases and J by 4 bases, with 13 bases between. Looked up from germline, CDR1 is SNHLY and CDR2 is FYNNEI. The CDR3 is 15 amino acids. CDR3 protein: CASSGYDGGTGELFF. CDR3 sequence (DNA): TGTGCCAGCAGTGGATATGACGGGGGCACCGGGGAGCTGTTTTTT.